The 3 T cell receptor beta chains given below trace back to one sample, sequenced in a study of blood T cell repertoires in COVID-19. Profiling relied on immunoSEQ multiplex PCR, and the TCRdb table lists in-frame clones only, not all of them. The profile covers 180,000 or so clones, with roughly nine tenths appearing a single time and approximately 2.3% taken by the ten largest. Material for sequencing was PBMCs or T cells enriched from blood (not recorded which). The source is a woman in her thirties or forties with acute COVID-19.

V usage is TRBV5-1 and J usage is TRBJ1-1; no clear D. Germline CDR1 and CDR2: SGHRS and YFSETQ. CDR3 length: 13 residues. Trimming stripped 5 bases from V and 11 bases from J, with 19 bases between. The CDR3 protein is CASSSRTGMQAFF. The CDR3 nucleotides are TGCGCCAGCAGTTCAAGGACGGGGATGCAGGCTTTCTTT.

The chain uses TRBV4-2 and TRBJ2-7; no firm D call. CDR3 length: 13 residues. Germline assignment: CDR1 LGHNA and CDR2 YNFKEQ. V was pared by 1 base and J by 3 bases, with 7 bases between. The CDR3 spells CASSQGGVYEQYF. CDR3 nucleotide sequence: TGTGCCAGCAGCCAAGGAGGAGTCTACGAGCAGTACTTC.

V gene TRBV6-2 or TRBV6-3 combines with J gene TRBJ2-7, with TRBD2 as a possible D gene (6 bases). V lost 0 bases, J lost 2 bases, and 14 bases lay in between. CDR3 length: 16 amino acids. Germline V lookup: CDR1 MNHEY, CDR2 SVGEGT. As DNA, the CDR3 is TGTGCCAGCAGTTACTCTGGAGGGTTCTCGACCTACGAGCAGTACTTC. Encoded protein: CASSYSGGFSTYEQYF.